This entry lists 22 T cell receptor beta chains sequenced from one sample in a study of blood T cell repertoires in COVID-19. Method: immunoSEQ multiplex PCR; TCRdb's copy keeps in-frame clones and lacks some. This table has 55,000 to 80,000 clones, around 88% appearing once. The sequenced sample was peripheral blood. These receptors were collected from a human donor in a cohort sampled during active COVID-19.

The chain carries TRBV10-3 and TRBJ2-3, with 12 bases that match TRBD2. CDR3 length equals 15 residues. Trimming removed 7 bases from V and 4 bases from J; junction bases left unmatched: 6. CDR1 and CDR2 (germline): ENHRY, SYGVKD. The CDR3: CAITSTSGGSDTQYF. The CDR3 nucleotides are TGTGCCATCACCTCGACTAGCGGGGGTTCAGATACGCAGTATTTT.

The chain couples TRBV5-4 to TRBJ1-3; no firm D call. CDR1 is SGHNT, CDR2 YYREEE, per germline (reference sequence). This CDR3 comprises 16 residues. Deletions cut 2 bases from V and 3 bases from J, with 15 bases between. This chain's CDR3 is CASSFGLEGFGNTIYF. The CDR3 coding sequence is TGTGCCAGCAGCTTCGGGCTCGAGGGCTTTGGAAACACCATATATTTT. Looking up the rest from reference TRBV5-4 and TRBJ1-3 gives the full variable domain: ETGVTQSPTHLIKTRGQQVTLRCSSQSGHNTVSWYQQALGQGPQFIFQYYREEENGRGNFPPRFSGLQFPNYSSELNVNALELDDSALYLCASSFGLEGFGNTIYFGEGSWLTVV.

A few counts support this clone. CDR3: CASKYGQGNYEQYF. DNA of the CDR3: TGTGCCAGTAAGTACGGACAGGGGAACTACGAGCAGTACTTC. The V and J genes are TRBV19 and TRBJ2-7; 9 nucleotides match TRBD1. The CDR3 is 14 residues long. Trimming cost V 7 bases and J 3 bases; bases outside gene matches: 7. Germline CDR1 reads LNHDA; CDR2 reads SQIVND (reference sequence). Using reference TRBV19 and TRBJ2-7 for the parts outside the CDR3, the full variable domain is DGGITQSPKYLFRKEGQNVTLSCEQNLNHDAMYWYRQDPGQGLRLIYYSQIVNDFQKGDIAEGYSVSREKKESFPLTVTSAQKNPTAFYLCASKYGQGNYEQYFGPGTRLTVT.

Only a few counts were recorded for this clone. The J gene is TRBJ2-7, the V gene TRBV5-1; D might be TRBD2 (5 bases). There are 14 residues in the CDR3. The V gene's germline CDR1 is SGHRS and CDR2 YFSETQ. Trimming pared 7 bases from V and 3 bases from J, leaving 17 bases between. CDR3 nucleotide sequence: TGCGCCAGCTCCGAGGACGGGGTCTTCTACGAGCAGTACTTC. Translated, it gives CASSEDGVFYEQYF.

V usage is TRBV2 and J usage is TRBJ2-1; D is ambiguous. This CDR3 region has 15 residues. Germline V gene lookup returns CDR1 SNHLY and CDR2 FYNNEI. V dropped 3 bases and J dropped 0 bases, with 9 bases sitting between them. The CDR3 region has the DNA TGTGCCAGCAGTGACTATCTACTCTCCTACAATGAGCAGTTCTTC. Translated, it gives CASSDYLLSYNEQFF.

The genes are TRBV7-2 and TRBJ2-7; D is uncertain. V lost 5 bases to trimming and J lost 4 bases, with 9 bases between them. The CDR3 has 12 residues. Germline assignment: CDR1 SGHTA and CDR2 FQGNSA. The CDR3 reads CASSRRLYEQYF. CDR3 nucleotide sequence: TGTGCCAGCAGCCGTAGATTGTACGAGCAGTACTTC.

V usage is TRBV5-1 and J usage is TRBJ2-3; D not resolved. Germline V gene lookup returns CDR1 SGHRS and CDR2 YFSETQ. The ends were cut back, 4 bases at V and 2 bases at J, with 11 bases in the middle. The CDR3 sequence is 14 residues long. CDR3 sequence reads: CASSIGVNTDTQYF. The CDR3 region has the DNA TGCGCCAGCAGCATTGGAGTAAACACAGATACGCAGTATTTT.

The rearrangement uses TRBV4-1 and TRBJ2-3; a weak D match, TRBD1 (5 bases). The V end lost 2 bases, the J end lost 2 bases, and 14 bases lay between the germline ends. The CDR3 length is 16 residues. Per germline, CDR1 MGHRA and CDR2 YSYEKL. CDR3 amino acids: CASSQRVGHLTDTQYF. The CDR3 DNA reads as TGCGCCAGCAGCCAAAGGGTCGGACACCTCACAGATACGCAGTATTTT.

This chain links TRBV2 with TRBJ2-5; 9 nucleotides align to TRBD1. Germline assignment: CDR1 SNHLY and CDR2 FYNNEI. The V and J ends lost 6 bases and 7 bases, in that order; junction bases with no gene match: 18. The CDR3 consists of 17 residues. Here the CDR3 DNA reads TGTGCCAGCAGCCCCAATGGTGCCGGGACAGGGAGAGGGACCCAGTACTTC. Translated, it gives CASSPNGAGTGRGTQYF.

The chain has TRBV3-1 (or the pseudogene TRBV3-2) and TRBJ1-1; 7 bases fit TRBD1. Germline V CDR1 and CDR2: LGHDT, YNNKEL (reference sequence). With 3 bases clipped from V and 4 bases from J, the junction kept 5 bases outside the gene matches. The CDR3 totals 14 residues. CDR3 sequence: CASSQANRGTEAFF. The CDR3 nucleotides are TGTGCCAGCAGCCAGGCTAACAGGGGCACTGAAGCTTTCTTT.

This sequence joins TRBV11-1 and TRBJ2-5; tentative D call: TRBD2 (6 bases). The germline CDR1 and CDR2 sequences are SGHAT and FQDESV (reference sequence). The CDR3 extends over 15 amino acids. V dropped 5 bases and J dropped 1 base, with 14 bases sitting between them. As DNA, the CDR3 is TGTGCCAGCAGCCTCGGCGGGCGGGGCCAAGAGACCCAGTACTTC. Amino acids: CASSLGGRGQETQYF.

The V and J genes are TRBV28 and TRBJ1-6; 7 nucleotides match TRBD1. Germline V CDR1 and CDR2: MDHEN, SYDVKM. CDR3 length: 15 residues. The ends lost 2 bases at V and 6 bases at J; junction bases unmatched: 4. As DNA, the CDR3 is TGTGCCAGCAGTTTACAGGGGGATATTAATTCACCCCTCCACTTT. The encoded protein is CASSLQGDINSPLHF.

The rearrangement links TRBV3-1 (or the pseudogene TRBV3-2) to TRBJ2-1; 8 bases are shared with TRBD1. Germline trimming cut 0 bases from V and 9 bases from J; bases unmatched to any gene: 10. Germline-derived CDR1 and CDR2 are LGHDT and YNNKEL (reference sequence). The CDR3 is 16 amino acids. CDR3 residues: CASSQDRTGRSAEQFF. The CDR3 DNA is TGTGCCAGCAGCCAAGATCGGACAGGGCGGTCCGCTGAGCAGTTCTTC.

V gene TRBV18 combines with J gene TRBJ2-3, with 7 nucleotides matching TRBD2. The junction had 9 bases not matched to a gene; V was cut back by 6 bases and J by 0 bases. The CDR3 has 16 amino acids. Per germline, CDR1 KGHSH and CDR2 LQKENI. CDR3 sequence: CASSSNLADSTDTQYF. For the CDR3, the DNA is TGTGCCAGCTCGTCGAATCTAGCGGACAGCACAGATACGCAGTATTTT.

The chain uses TRBV30 and TRBJ1-2; tentative D call: TRBD1 (6 bases). The CDR3 contains 13 residues. Germline CDR1 reads GTSNPN; CDR2 reads SVGIG (reference sequence). Trimming shortened V by 0 bases and J by 9 bases, and 14 bases separated the two germline ends. In nucleotides, the CDR3 is TGTGCCTGGAGTGTAGGGGGAAGTCGTCGCTACACCTTC. Translated, it gives CAWSVGGSRRYTF. The full variable domain, completed using reference TRBV30 and TRBJ1-2, is SQTIHQWPATLVQPVGSPLSLECTVEGTSNPNLYWYRQAAGRGLQLLFYSVGIGQISSEVPQNLSASRPQDRQFILSSKKLLLSDSGFYLCAWSVGGSRRYTFGSGTRLTVV.

The chain joins TRBV18 to TRBJ2-7; TRBD2 matches 13 bases. Germline trimming cut 4 bases from V and 6 bases from J; bases unmatched to any gene: 6. This CDR3 has 15 residues. Germline V gene sequence: CDR1 KGHSH, CDR2 LQKENI. CDR3 residues: CASSRGLAGEFEQYF. CDR3 nucleotide sequence: TGTGCCAGCTCACGCGGACTAGCGGGAGAGTTCGAGCAGTACTTC.

The chain links TRBV19 to TRBJ2-1, with D perhaps matching TRBD1 (5 bases). V was cut by 0 bases and J by 9 bases, with 9 bases left in between. In germline, CDR1 is LNHDA, CDR2 SQIVND (reference sequence). This CDR3 has 13 residues. CDR3 nucleotide sequence: TGTGCCAGTAGTATAGAAGAAGGGGCTGAGCAGTTCTTC. Its protein product is CASSIEEGAEQFF.

This clone was detected once. This sequence joins TRBV19 and TRBJ2-6; 7 bases map to TRBD2. The CDR3 loop spans 18 amino acids. The V segment lost 5 bases and the J segment 0 bases; nucleotides outside the gene matches: 10. Germline V gene lookup returns CDR1 LNHDA and CDR2 SQIVND (reference sequence). The CDR3 region is CASSATSALSSGANVLTF. The CDR3 DNA reads TGTGCCAGTAGTGCTACTAGCGCCTTAAGCTCTGGGGCCAACGTCCTGACTTTC.

In nucleotides, the CDR3 is TGTGCCAGCAGCTTGGGCCTAGTAGTTGAGAATGAGCAGTTCTTC. This encodes CASSLGLVVENEQFF. V usage is TRBV5-5 and J usage is TRBJ2-1; D ambiguous. The germline CDR1 and CDR2 sequences are SGHKS and YYEKEE (reference sequence). Trimming stripped 0 bases from V and 7 bases from J, with 14 bases between. The CDR3 runs 15 residues.

V usage is TRBV10-3 and J usage is TRBJ2-7; 10 bases fit TRBD2. The CDR3 totals 16 residues. The V segment lost 0 bases and the J segment 0 bases; nucleotides outside the gene matches: 2. Germline V gives CDR1 ENHRY, CDR2 SYGVKD. Here the CDR3 DNA reads TGTGCCATCAGTGAGTCTACTAGCGGGATCTCCTACGAGCAGTACTTC. This translates into CAISESTSGISYEQYF.

This clone was observed a handful of times. The V and J genes are TRBV6-5 and TRBJ2-7, with D perhaps TRBD2 (6 bases). Trimming took 11 bases from V and 2 from J, leaving 16 bases between them. The germline CDR1 and CDR2 sequences are MNHEY and SVGAGI. The CDR3 is made up of 13 amino acids. CDR3 sequence reads: CASWGSGAYEQYF. The CDR3 nucleotides are TGTGCCTCGTGGGGGTCGGGGGCCTACGAGCAGTACTTC.

This clone has just one count. J is TRBJ2-1 and V is TRBV7-9, with a tentative D call TRBD2 (5 bases). In germline, CDR1 is SEHNR, CDR2 FQNEAQ (reference sequence). V lost 4 bases and J 5 bases, leaving 15 bases between the germline ends. The CDR3 consists of 15 residues. The CDR3 DNA follows: TGTGCCAGCAGCTGGGCACTCACGGGAAACAATGAGCAGTTCTTC. Its translation is CASSWALTGNNEQFF.